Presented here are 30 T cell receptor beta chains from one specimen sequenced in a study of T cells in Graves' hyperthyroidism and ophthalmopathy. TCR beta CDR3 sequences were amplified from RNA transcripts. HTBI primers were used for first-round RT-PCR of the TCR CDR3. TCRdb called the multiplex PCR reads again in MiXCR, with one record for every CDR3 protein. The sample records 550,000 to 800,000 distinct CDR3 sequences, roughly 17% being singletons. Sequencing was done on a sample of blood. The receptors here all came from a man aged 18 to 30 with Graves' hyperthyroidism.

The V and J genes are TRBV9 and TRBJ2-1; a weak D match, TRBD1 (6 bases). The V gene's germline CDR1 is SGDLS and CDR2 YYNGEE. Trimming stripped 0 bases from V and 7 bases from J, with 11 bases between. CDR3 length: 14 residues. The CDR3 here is CASSVDTGRNEQFF. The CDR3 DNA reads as TGTGCCAGCAGCGTAGACACAGGGCGTAATGAGCAGTTCTTC.

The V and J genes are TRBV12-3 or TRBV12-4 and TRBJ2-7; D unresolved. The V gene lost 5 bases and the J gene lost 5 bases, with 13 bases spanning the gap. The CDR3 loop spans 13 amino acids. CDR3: CASSLTNSHEQYF. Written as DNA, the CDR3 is TGTGCCAGCAGTCTTACGAATAGCCACGAGCAGTACTTC.

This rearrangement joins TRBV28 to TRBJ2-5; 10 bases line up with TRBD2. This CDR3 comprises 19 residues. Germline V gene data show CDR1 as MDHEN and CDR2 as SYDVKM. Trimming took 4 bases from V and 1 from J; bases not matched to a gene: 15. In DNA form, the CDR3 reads TGTGCCAGCAGTTACCTAGGGACTAGCGTTCAGAAGGGCCAAGAGACCCAGTACTTC. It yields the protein CASSYLGTSVQKGQETQYF. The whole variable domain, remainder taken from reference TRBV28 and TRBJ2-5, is DVKVTQSSRYLVKRTGEKVFLECVQDMDHENMFWYRQDPGLGLRLIYFSYDVKMKEKGDIPEGYSVSREKKERFSLILESASTNQTSMYLCASSYLGTSVQKGQETQYFGPGTRLLVL.

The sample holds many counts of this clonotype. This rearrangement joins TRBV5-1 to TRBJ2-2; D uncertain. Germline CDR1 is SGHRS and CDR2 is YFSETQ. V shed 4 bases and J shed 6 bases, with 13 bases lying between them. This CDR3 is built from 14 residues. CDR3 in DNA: TGCGCCAGCAGCCCCGGCGTAGGGCCCGGGGAGCTGTTTTTT. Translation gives CASSPGVGPGELFF.

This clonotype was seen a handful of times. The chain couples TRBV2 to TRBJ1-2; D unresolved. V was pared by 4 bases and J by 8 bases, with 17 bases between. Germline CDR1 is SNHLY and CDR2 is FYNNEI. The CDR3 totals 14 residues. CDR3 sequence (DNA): TGTGCCAGCAGTGCGGAGGGCCCTATTGGGGGCTACACCTTC. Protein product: CASSAEGPIGGYTF.

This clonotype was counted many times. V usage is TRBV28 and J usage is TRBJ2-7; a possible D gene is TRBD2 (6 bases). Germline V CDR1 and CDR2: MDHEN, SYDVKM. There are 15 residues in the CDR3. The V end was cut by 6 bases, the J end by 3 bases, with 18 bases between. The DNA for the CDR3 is TGTGCCAGCAGGGGGGGAGGAGCGGGCATCTACGAGCAGTACTTC. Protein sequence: CASRGGGAGIYEQYF.

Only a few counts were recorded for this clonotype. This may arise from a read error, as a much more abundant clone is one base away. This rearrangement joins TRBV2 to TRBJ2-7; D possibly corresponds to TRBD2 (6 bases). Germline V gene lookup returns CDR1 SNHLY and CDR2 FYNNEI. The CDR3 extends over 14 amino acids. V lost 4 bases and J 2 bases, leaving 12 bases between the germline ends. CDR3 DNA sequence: TGTGCCAGCAGTGGAGACCTAGCGACCTACGAGCAGTACTTC. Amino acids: CASSGDLATYEQYF.

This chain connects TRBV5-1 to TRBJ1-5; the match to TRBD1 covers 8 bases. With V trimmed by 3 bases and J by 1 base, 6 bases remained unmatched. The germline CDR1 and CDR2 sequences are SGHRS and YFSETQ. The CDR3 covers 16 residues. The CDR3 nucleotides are TGCGCCAGCAGCTCCCTCAGACAGGGGAGCAATCAGCCCCAGCATTTT. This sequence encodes CASSSLRQGSNQPQHF.

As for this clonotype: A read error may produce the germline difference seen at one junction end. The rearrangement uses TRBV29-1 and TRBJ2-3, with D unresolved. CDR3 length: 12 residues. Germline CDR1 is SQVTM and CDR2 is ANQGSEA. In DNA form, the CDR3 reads TGCAGCGTTGAAGAGACTGAAGATATGCAGTATTTT. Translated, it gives CSVEETEDMQYF.

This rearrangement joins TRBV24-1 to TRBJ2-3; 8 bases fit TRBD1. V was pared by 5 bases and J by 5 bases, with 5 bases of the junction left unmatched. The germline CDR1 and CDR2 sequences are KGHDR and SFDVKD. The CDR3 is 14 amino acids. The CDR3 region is CATSADRVLDTQYF. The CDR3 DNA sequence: TGTGCCACCAGTGCGGACAGGGTCTTAGATACGCAGTATTTT.

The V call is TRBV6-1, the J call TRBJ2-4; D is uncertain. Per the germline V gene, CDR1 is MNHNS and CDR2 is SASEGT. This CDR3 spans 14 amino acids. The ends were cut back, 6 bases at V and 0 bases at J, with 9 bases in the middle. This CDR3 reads CASRPDIAKNIQYF. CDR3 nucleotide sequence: TGTGCCAGCAGACCCGATATAGCCAAAAACATTCAGTACTTC.

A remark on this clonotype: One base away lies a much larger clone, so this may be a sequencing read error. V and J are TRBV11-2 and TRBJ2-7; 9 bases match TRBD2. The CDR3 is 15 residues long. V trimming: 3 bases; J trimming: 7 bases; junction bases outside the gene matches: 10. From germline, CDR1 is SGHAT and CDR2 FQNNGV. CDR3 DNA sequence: TGTGCCAGCAGCTTTAGCGGGGGAAGGGGATATGAGCAGTACTTC. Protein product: CASSFSGGRGYEQYF.

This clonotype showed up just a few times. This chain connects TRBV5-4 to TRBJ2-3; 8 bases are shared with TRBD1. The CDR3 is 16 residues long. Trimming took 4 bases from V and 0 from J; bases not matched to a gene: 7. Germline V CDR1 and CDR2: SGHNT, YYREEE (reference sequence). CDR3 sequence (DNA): TGTGCCAGCAGCAAACCCGGACAGGGAAGCACAGATACGCAGTATTTT. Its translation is CASSKPGQGSTDTQYF.

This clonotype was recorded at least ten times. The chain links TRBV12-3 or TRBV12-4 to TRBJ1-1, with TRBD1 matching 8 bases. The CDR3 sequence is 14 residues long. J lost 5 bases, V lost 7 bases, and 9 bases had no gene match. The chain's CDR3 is CASIIGQGGTEAFF. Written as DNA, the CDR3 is TGTGCCAGCATCATCGGACAGGGTGGTACTGAAGCTTTCTTT.

The CDR3: CASSQWGDGSSYNEQFF. The CDR3 DNA reads as TGTGCCAGCAGCCAATGGGGGGATGGGAGCTCCTACAATGAGCAGTTCTTC. The V call is TRBV3-1, the J call TRBJ2-1; weak D call: TRBD2 (6 bases). Germline V gene data show CDR1 as LGHDT and CDR2 as YNNKEL (reference sequence). The CDR3 loop spans 17 amino acids. V was shortened by 2 bases and J by 0 bases, with 14 bases between the two germline ends.

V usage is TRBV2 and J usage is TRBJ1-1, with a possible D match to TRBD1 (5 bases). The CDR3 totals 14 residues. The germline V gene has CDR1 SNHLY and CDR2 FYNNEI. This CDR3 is CVTGGGALYTEAFF. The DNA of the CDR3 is TGTGTTACGGGGGGAGGGGCCTTGTACACTGAAGCTTTCTTT.

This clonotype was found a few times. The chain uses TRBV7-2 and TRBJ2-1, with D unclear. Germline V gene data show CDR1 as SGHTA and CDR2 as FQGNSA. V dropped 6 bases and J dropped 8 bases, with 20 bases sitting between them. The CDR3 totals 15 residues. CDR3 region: CASRQLDRSVDEQFF. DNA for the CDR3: TGTGCCAGCAGACAATTAGATCGTTCGGTTGATGAGCAGTTCTTC.

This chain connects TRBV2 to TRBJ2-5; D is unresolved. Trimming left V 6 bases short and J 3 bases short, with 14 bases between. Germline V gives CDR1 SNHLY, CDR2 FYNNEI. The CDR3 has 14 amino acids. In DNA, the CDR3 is TGTGCCAGCAGGGCCCATCCCGACGAAGAGACCCAGTACTTC. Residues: CASRAHPDEETQYF.

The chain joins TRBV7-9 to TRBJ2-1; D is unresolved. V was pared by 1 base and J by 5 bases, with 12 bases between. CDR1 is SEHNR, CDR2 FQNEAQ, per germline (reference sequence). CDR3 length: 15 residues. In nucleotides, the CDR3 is TGTGCCAGCAGCTTAGTTATGGGCAATAACAATGAGCAGTTCTTC. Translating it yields CASSLVMGNNNEQFF.

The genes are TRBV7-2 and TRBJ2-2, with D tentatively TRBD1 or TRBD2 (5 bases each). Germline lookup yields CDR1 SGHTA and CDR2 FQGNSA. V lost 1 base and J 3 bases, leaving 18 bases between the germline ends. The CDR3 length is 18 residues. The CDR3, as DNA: TGTGCCAGCAGCTTAGTCGTGAGGGACCTTATAGACACCGGGGAGCTGTTTTTT. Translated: CASSLVVRDLIDTGELFF.

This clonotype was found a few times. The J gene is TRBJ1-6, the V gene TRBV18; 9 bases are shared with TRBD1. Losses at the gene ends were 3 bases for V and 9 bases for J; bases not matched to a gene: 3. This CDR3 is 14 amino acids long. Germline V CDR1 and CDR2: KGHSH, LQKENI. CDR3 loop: CASSPSGQGSPLHF. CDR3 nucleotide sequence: TGTGCCAGCTCACCGTCGGGACAGGGTTCACCCCTCCACTTT.

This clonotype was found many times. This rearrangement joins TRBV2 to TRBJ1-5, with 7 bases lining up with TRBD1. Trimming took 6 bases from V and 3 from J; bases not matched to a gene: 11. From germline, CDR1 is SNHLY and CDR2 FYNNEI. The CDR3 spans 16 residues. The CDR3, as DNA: TGTGCCAGCAGAGAGACTCGGACAGGCTCCAATCAGCCCCAGCATTTT. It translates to CASRETRTGSNQPQHF.

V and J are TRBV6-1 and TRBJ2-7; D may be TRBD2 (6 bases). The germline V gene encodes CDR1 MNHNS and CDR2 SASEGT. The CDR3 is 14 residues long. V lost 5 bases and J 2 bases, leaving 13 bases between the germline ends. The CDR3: CASSLGDLTYEQYF. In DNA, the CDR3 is TGTGCCAGCAGTCTTGGGGACTTAACCTACGAGCAGTACTTC.

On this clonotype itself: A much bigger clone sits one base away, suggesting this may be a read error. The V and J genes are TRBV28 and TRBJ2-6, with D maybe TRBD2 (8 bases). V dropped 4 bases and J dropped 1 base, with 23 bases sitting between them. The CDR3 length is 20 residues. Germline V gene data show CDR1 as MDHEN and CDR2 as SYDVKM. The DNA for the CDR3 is TGTGCCAGCAGTTCCCCCGGGAGGGGGCATTTGGGGTCTGGGGCCAACGTCCTGACTTTC. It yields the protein CASSSPGRGHLGSGANVLTF.

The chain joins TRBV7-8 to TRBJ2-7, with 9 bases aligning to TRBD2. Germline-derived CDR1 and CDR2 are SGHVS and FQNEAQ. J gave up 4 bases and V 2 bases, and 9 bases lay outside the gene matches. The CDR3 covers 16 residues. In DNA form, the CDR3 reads TGTGCCAGCAGCTTACTCAGACTAGCGGAGGGGTACGAGCAGTACTTC. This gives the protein CASSLLRLAEGYEQYF.

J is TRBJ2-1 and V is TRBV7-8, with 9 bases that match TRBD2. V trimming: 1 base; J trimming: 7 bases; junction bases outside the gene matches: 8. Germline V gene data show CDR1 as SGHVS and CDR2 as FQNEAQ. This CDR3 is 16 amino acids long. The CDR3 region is CASSLVAGAGRNEQFF. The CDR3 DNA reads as TGTGCCAGCAGCTTAGTAGCGGGAGCGGGTAGAAATGAGCAGTTCTTC.

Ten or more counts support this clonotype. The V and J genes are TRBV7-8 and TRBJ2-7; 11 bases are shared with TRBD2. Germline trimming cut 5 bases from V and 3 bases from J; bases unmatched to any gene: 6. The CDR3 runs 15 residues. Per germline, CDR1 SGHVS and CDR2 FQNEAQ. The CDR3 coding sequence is TGTGCCAGCAGCCCCTCGGGACTAGCGGACTACGAGCAGTACTTC. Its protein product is CASSPSGLADYEQYF.

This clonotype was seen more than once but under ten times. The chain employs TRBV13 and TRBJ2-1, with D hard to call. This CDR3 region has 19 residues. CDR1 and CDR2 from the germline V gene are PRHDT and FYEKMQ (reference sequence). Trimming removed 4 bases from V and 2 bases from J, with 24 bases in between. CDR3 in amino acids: CASSSTSTPSADAYNEQFF. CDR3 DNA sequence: TGTGCCAGCAGCTCCACGTCGACCCCCTCTGCTGACGCCTACAATGAGCAGTTCTTC. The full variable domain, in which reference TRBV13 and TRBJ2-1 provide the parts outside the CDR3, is AAGVIQSPRHLIKEKRETATLKCYPIPRHDTVYWYQQGPGQDPQFLISFYEKMQSDKGSIPDRFSAQQFSDYHSELNMSSLELGDSALYFCASSSTSTPSADAYNEQFFGPGTRLTVL.

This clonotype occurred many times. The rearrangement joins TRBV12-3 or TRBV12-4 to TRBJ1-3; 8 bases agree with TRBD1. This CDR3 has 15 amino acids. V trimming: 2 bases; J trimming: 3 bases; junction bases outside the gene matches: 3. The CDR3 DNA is TGTGCCAGCAGTTTAATACAGGGGGTTGGAAACACCATATATTTT. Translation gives CASSLIQGVGNTIYF.

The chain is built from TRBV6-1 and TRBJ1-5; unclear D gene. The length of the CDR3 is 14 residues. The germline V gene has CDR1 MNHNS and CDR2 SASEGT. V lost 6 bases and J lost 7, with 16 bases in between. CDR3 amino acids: CASRDRAFGQPQHF. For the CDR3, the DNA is TGTGCCAGCAGAGACCGGGCCTTTGGGCAGCCCCAGCATTTT.